This is a list of T cell receptor beta chains from one sample in a study of T cells in Graves' hyperthyroidism and ophthalmopathy. TCRdb reprocessed the multiplex PCR reads with MiXCR, giving one entry per CDR3 protein. The sample contains about 180,000 distinct CDR3 sequences, roughly 10% of which appear only once. Material for sequencing was blood. The receptor source for this set is a woman between 18 and 29 years old with Graves' hyperthyroidism that later progressed to Graves' ophthalmopathy. Each CDR3 is given with its conserved first and last residue. D genes are given only for firm matches. Clone sizes are given selectively: once, few, many, or a class where the clone is expanded.

CDR3	DNA	V	J	D	size
CSAREEGEAYNEQFF	TGCAGTGCTAGAGAGGAGGGCGAAGCTTACAATGAGCAGTTCTTC	TRBV20-1	TRBJ2-1	.	few
CASSFGGPPTDTQYF	TGTGCCAGCAGCTTCGGGGGGCCTCCAACAGATACGCAGTATTTT	TRBV11-2	TRBJ2-3	.	many
CASRSGLAGGPTYNEQFF	TGTGCCAGCAGATCCGGACTAGCGGGAGGACCCACCTACAATGAGCAGTTCTTC	TRBV27	TRBJ2-1	TRBD2	many
CASSLIRDRVQQEKLFF	TGTGCCAGCTCACTGATCCGGGACAGGGTTCAACAGGAAAAACTGTTTTTT	TRBV18	TRBJ1-4	TRBD1	many
CSVEDGSNQPQHF	TGCAGCGTTGAAGATGGAAGTAATCAGCCCCAGCATTTT	TRBV29-1	TRBJ1-5	.	.
CASSLTGAGLLSYNEQFF	TGTGCCAGCAGCTTAACGGGGGCGGGCCTCCTCTCCTACAATGAGCAGTTCTTC	TRBV7-3	TRBJ2-1	.	many
CASSPGTSGRYYEQYF	TGTGCCAGCAGCCCCGGGACTAGCGGGCGCTACTACGAGCAGTACTTC	TRBV3-1	TRBJ2-7	TRBD2	.
CASSEGSFYQPQHF	TGTGCCAGCAGTGAGGGGTCTTTCTATCAGCCCCAGCATTTT	TRBV6-1	TRBJ1-5	.	many
CASSPVATGAETQYF	TGTGCCAGCAGCCCAGTTGCAACAGGGGCGGAGACCCAGTACTTC	TRBV28	TRBJ2-5	TRBD1	many
CATSQSGGQNEQFF	TGTGCCACCAGCCAATCAGGGGGCCAGAATGAGCAGTTCTTC	TRBV24-1	TRBJ2-1	TRBD1	many
CASSLSYTYEQYF	TGTGCCAGCAGTTTATCCTATACCTACGAGCAGTACTTC	TRBV12-3/TRBV12-4	TRBJ2-7	.	many
CASSSGTGGRWAEAFF	TGTGCCAGCAGCTCCGGGACAGGGGGCCGCTGGGCCGAAGCTTTCTTT	TRBV5-4	TRBJ1-1	TRBD1	many
CASSFGGLLSYGYTF	TGTGCCAGCAGCTTCGGAGGCCTGCTCTCCTATGGCTACACCTTC	TRBV5-4	TRBJ1-2	.	many
CASSLFGPSYEQYF	TGTGCCAGCAGTTTATTCGGACCCTCCTACGAGCAGTACTTC	TRBV27	TRBJ2-7	.	many
CASSVSLLWGYTF	TGTGCCAGCAGTGTTAGCCTACTTTGGGGCTACACCTTC	TRBV6-1	TRBJ1-2	.	many